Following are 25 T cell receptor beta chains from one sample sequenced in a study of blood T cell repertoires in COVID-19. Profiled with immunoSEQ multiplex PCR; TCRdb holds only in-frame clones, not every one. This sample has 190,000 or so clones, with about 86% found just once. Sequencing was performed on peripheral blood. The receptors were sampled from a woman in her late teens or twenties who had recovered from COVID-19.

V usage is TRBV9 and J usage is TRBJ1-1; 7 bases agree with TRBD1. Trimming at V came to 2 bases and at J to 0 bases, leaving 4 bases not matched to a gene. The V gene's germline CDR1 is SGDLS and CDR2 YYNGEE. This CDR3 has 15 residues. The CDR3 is CASSVGTDLNTEAFF. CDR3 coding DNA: TGTGCCAGCAGCGTTGGGACAGACTTGAACACTGAAGCTTTCTTT.

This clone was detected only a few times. The CDR3 nucleotides are TGTGCCAGCTCATCGGGACAGGGCAATGAGCAGTTCTTC. Its translation: CASSSGQGNEQFF. V and J are TRBV18 and TRBJ2-1; 9 nucleotides line up with TRBD1. The ends lost 5 bases at V and 6 bases at J; junction bases unmatched: 2. This CDR3 contains 13 residues. In germline, CDR1 is KGHSH, CDR2 LQKENI.

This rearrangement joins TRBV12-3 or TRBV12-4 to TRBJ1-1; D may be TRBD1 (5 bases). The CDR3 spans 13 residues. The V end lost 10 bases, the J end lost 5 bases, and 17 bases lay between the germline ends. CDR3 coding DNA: TGTGCCATCAGATTCGGGGGTAATACTGAAGCTTTCTTT. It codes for CAIRFGGNTEAFF.

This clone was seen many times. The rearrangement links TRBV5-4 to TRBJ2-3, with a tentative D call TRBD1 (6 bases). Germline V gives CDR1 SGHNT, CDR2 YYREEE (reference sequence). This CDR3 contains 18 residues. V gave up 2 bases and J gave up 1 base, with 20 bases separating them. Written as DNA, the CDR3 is TGTGCCAGCAGCTTCTCCAGGGGTCGTTCAACGGGCACAGATACGCAGTATTTT. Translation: CASSFSRGRSTGTDTQYF.

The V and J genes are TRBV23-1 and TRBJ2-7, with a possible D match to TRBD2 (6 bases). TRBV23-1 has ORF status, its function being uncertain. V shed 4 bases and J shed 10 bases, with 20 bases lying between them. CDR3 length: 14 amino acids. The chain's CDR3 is CASSRHRDFIQQYV. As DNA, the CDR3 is TGCGCCAGCAGTCGCCACCGGGACTTCATCCAACAGTACGTC.

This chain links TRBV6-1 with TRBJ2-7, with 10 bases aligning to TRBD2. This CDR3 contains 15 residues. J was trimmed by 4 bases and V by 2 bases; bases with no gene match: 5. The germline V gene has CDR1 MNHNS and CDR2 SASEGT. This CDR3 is CASSEPSGRAYEQYV. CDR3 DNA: TGTGCCAGCAGTGAACCCAGCGGGAGGGCGTACGAGCAGTACGTC.

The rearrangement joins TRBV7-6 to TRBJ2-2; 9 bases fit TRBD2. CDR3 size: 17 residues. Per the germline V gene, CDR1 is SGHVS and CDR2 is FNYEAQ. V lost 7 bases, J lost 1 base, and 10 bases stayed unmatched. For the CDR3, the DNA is TGTGCCAGCAACGAACCTCAGCGGGGGGTGAACACCGGGGAGCTGTTTTTT. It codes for CASNEPQRGVNTGELFF.

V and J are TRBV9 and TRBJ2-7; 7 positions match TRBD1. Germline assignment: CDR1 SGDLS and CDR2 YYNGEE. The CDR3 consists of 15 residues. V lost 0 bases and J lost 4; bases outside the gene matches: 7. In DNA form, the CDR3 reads TGTGCCAGCAGCGTAGGCCCGACAGGGAATTACGAGCAGTACTTC. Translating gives CASSVGPTGNYEQYF.

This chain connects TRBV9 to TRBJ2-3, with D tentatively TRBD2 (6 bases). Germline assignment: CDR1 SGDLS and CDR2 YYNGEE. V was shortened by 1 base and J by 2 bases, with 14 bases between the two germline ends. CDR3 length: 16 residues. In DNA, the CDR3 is TGTGCCAGCAGCGTAAGGGGCGGGGAGCCCACAGATACGCAGTATTTT. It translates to CASSVRGGEPTDTQYF.

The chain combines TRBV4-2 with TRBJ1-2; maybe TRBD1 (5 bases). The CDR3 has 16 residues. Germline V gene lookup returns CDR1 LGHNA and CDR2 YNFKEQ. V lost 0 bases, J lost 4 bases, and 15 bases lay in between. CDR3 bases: TGTGCCAGCAGCCAAGATTCAAACAGGCAACTCTATGGCTACACCTTC. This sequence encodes CASSQDSNRQLYGYTF.

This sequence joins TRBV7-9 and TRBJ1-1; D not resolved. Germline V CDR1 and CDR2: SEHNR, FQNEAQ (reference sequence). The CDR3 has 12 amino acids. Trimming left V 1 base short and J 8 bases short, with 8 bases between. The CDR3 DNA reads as TGTGCCAGCAGCTTAGGGGAGACAGAAGCTTTCTTT. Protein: CASSLGETEAFF. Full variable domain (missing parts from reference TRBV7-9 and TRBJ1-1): DTGVSQNPRHKITKRGQNVTFRCDPISEHNRLYWYRQTLGQGPEFLTYFQNEAQLEKSRLLSDRFSAERPKGSFSTLEIQRTEQGDSAMYLCASSLGETEAFFGQGTRLTVV.

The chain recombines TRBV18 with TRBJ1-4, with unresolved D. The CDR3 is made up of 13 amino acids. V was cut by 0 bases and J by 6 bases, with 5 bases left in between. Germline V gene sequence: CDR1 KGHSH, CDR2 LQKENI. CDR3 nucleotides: TGTGCCAGCTCACCACCTTATGATGAAAAACTGTTTTTT. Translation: CASSPPYDEKLFF.

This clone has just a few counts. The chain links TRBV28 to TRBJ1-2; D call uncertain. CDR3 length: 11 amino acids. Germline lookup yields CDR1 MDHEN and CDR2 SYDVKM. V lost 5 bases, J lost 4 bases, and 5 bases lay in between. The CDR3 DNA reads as TGTGCCAGCAGTATCGGCTATGGCTACACCTTC. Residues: CASSIGYGYTF.

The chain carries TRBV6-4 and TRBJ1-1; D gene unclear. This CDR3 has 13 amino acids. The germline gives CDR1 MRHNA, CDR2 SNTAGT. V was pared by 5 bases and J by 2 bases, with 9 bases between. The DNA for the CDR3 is TGTGCCAGCAGTCTACAGAGAAACACTGAAGCTTTCTTT. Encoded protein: CASSLQRNTEAFF.

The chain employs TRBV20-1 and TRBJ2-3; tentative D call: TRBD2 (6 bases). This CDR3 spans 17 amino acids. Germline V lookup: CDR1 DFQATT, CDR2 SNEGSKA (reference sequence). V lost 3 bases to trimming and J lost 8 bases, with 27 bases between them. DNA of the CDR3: TGCAGTGCTAGTAAGCTCGGGGCGGGGAGCCCAGAGAGTACGCAGTATTTT. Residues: CSASKLGAGSPESTQYF.

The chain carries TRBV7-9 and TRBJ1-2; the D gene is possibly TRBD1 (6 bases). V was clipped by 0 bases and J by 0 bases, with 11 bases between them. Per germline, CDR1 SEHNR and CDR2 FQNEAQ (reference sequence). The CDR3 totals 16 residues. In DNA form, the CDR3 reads TGTGCCAGCAGCTTAGCCTGGACAGATTCTAACTATGGCTACACCTTC. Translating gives CASSLAWTDSNYGYTF. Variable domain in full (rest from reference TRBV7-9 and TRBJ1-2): DTGVSQNPRHKITKRGQNVTFRCDPISEHNRLYWYRQTLGQGPEFLTYFQNEAQLEKSRLLSDRFSAERPKGSFSTLEIQRTEQGDSAMYLCASSLAWTDSNYGYTFGSGTRLTVV.

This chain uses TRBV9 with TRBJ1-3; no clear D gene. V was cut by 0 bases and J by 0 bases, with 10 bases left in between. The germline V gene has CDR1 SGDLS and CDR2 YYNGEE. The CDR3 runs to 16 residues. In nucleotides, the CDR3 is TGTGCCAGCAGCGTAGCTGACATTACCTCTGGAAACACCATATATTTT. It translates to CASSVADITSGNTIYF.

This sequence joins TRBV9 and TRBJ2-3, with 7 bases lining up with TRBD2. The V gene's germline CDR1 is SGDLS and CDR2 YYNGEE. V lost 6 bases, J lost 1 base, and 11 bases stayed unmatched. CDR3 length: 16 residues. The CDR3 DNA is TGTGCCAGCACCCCTGGGGCTAGCGGACGCACAGATACGCAGTATTTT. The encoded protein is CASTPGASGRTDTQYF.

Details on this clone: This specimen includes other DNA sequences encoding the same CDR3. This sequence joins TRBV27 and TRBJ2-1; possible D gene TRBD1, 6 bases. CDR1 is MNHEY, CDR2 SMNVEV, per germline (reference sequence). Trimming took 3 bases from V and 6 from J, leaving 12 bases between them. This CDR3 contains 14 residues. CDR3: CASSLGTTSNEQFF. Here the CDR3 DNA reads TGTGCCAGCAGTTTGGGGACAACAAGCAATGAGCAGTTCTTC.

CDR3 nucleotides: TGTGCCAGCAGCTTAGGTGCGGGACTATACACAGATACGCAGTATTTT. Translating gives CASSLGAGLYTDTQYF. V and J are TRBV7-9 and TRBJ2-3; 7 positions agree with TRBD2. The germline V gene has CDR1 SEHNR and CDR2 FQNEAQ (reference sequence). V trimming: 1 base; J trimming: 2 bases; junction bases outside the gene matches: 6. The CDR3 is 16 residues long.

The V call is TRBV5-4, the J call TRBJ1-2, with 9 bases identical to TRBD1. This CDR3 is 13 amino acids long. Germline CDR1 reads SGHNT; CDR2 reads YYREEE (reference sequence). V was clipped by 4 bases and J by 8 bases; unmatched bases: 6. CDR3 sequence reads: CASSRTGGKGYTF. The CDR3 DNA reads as TGTGCCAGCAGCCGAACAGGGGGCAAAGGCTACACCTTC.

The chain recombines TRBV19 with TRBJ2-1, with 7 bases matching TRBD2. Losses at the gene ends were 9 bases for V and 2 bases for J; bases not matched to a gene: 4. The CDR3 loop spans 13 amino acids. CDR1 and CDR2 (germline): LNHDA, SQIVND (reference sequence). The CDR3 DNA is TGTGCCAGCGCCACTAGCGCCTACAATGAGCAGTTCTTC. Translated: CASATSAYNEQFF.

Written as DNA, the CDR3 is TGTGCCAGCAGCTTAGGGTGGGACAAACGGAACATTCAGTACTTC. It is translated as CASSLGWDKRNIQYF. The chain links TRBV11-2 to TRBJ2-4; a possible D gene is TRBD1 (6 bases). Germline CDR1 and CDR2: SGHAT and FQNNGV. The V end lost 1 base, the J end lost 7 bases, and 14 bases lay between the germline ends. This CDR3 spans 15 amino acids.

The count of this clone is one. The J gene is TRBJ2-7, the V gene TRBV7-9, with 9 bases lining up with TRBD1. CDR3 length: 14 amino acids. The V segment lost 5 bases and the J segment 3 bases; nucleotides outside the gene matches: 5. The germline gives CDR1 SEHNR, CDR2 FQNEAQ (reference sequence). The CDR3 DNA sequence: TGTGCCAGCAGCCCGACAGGGGGGAACTACGAGCAGTACTTC. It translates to CASSPTGGNYEQYF.

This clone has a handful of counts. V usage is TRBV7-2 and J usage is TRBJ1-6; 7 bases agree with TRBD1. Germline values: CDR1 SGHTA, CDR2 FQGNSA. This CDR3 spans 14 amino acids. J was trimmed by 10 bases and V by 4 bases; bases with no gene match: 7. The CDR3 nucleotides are TGTGCCAGCAGCTCTTCCGGGACAGAGTCACCCCTCCACTTT. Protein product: CASSSSGTESPLHF.